This T cell receptor (beta chain) was documented in a study of monozygotic twins with inflammatory bowel disease. General study results and limits: IBD patients exhibited fewer clonotypes shared with other individuals than healthy twins, particularly with disease activity. Using the inverse Simpson index, IBD patients had lower TCRbeta diversity than healthy co-twins. Concordance status among twins (concordant versus discordant) showed no link to repertoire similarity, possibly from limited power.

Template switching appended UMIs that held a 6-nucleotide sample barcode. TCRdb reprocessed the 5' RACE reads, keeping one entry per CDR3 protein, no DNA. This sample's table reports a few hundred thousand distinct CDR3 sequences. Concerning this clonotype: Antigen specificity is unknown.

Germline lookup yields CDR1 MDHEN and CDR2 SYDVKM. The CDR3 has 16 residues. The source is a human donor with ulcerative colitis or Crohn's disease, or a healthy co-twin of an affected twin (not recorded which). The chain employs TRBV28 and TRBJ1-2; the TCRdb call, TRBD1, lacks DNA for checking. Sequences were obtained from blood. CDR3 loop: CASNAGTTGGRSGYTF.